Presented here are 31 T cell receptor beta chains from one specimen sequenced in a study of blood T cell repertoires in COVID-19 (dated by TCRdb to 2020 to 2022). The library relied on the immunoSEQ multiplex PCR assay. Here the immuneACCESS table is served through TCRdb, limited to in-frame sequences with V and J called. Missing clones are a known gap in these copies; in checked studies unresolved V genes cover under half, and the rest lacks a known reason. The sample table lists around 190,000 clones, around 83% of them with a count of one. The ten largest clonotypes hold about 26% of the sample. The material sequenced was PBMCs or T cells enriched from blood (not recorded which). The receptors come from a woman in her forties in a cohort exposed to, infected with or recovered from COVID-19 (not recorded which).

The chain uses TRBV7-2 and TRBJ1-1; D ambiguous. The CDR3 sequence is 14 residues long. Per the germline V gene, CDR1 is SGHTA and CDR2 is FQGNSA. The V and J ends lost 0 bases and 0 bases respectively, with 5 bases between them. The CDR3 DNA follows: TGTGCCAGCAGCTTAGCCTCCGTGAACACTGAAGCTTTCTTT. Translated: CASSLASVNTEAFF.

The chain employs TRBV5-4 and TRBJ1-3; 7 positions match TRBD1. Germline trimming cut 4 bases from V and 0 bases from J; bases unmatched to any gene: 7. Per the germline V gene, CDR1 is SGHNT and CDR2 is YYREEE (reference sequence). The CDR3 runs 16 residues. The CDR3, as DNA: TGTGCCAGCAGCCCGGAGGGACAGCCCTCTGGAAACACCATATATTTT. This encodes CASSPEGQPSGNTIYF.

The gene calls are TRBV11-3 and TRBJ1-1; TRBD1 might be the D (5 bases). This CDR3 comprises 14 residues. CDR1 and CDR2 from the germline V gene are SGHNT and YENEEA. V dropped 2 bases and J dropped 4 bases, with 11 bases sitting between them. The chain's CDR3 is CASSLSREGTEAFF. The CDR3 DNA is TGTGCCAGCAGCTTATCCAGGGAGGGCACTGAAGCTTTCTTT.

This chain uses TRBV5-1 with TRBJ2-3, with D uncertain. V was trimmed by 0 bases and J by 2 bases, leaving 13 bases between them. The CDR3 runs to 16 residues. Germline CDR1 SGHRS, CDR2 YFSETQ. The CDR3 DNA reads TGCGCCAGCAGCTTGGAACTTCAAGCTTCCACAGATACGCAGTATTTT. Amino acid sequence: CASSLELQASTDTQYF.

The chain combines TRBV6-5 with TRBJ1-2; possible D gene TRBD1, 6 bases. Trimming stripped 2 bases from V and 2 bases from J, with 9 bases between. Germline V lookup: CDR1 MNHEY, CDR2 SVGAGI. This CDR3 is 14 amino acids long. In nucleotides, the CDR3 is TGTGCCAGCAGTTACACAGGGACCAACTATGGCTACACCTTC. Encoded protein: CASSYTGTNYGYTF.

Worth noting for this clone: This CDR3 is also generated by other DNA sequences in the sample. V gene TRBV6-5 combines with J gene TRBJ1-3, with unresolved D. The CDR3 is 12 residues long. In germline, CDR1 is MNHEY, CDR2 SVGAGI. Trimming pared 5 bases from V and 4 bases from J, leaving 6 bases between. CDR3 region: CASSSQGNTIYF. DNA of the CDR3: TGTGCCAGCAGTAGCCAAGGAAACACCATATATTTT.

V usage is TRBV4-3 and J usage is TRBJ1-2, with a weak D call TRBD1 (5 bases). V was trimmed by 5 bases and J by 2 bases, leaving 12 bases between them. This CDR3 spans 14 amino acids. Looked up from germline, CDR1 is LGHNA and CDR2 is YSLEER. The CDR3 reads CASSLGASNYGYTF. In DNA, the CDR3 is TGCGCCAGCAGCTTAGGGGCCAGCAACTATGGCTACACCTTC.

This chain joins TRBV24-1 and TRBJ2-3, with TRBD2 identical over 8 bases. V lost 5 bases to trimming and J lost 0 bases; unmatched junction nucleotides: 9. This CDR3 contains 17 residues. Germline CDR1 and CDR2: KGHDR and SFDVKD. As DNA, the CDR3 is TGTGCCACCAGTGCTACTAGCGGCCCCTCTAGCACAGATACGCAGTATTTT. Encoded protein: CATSATSGPSSTDTQYF.

V is TRBV3-1 (or the pseudogene TRBV3-2) and J is TRBJ2-7; 8 bases are shared with TRBD1. This CDR3 contains 15 residues. Germline V lookup: CDR1 LGHDT, CDR2 YNNKEL (reference sequence). The ends lost 3 bases at V and 1 base at J; junction bases unmatched: 5. The CDR3 region is CASSQSGGISYEQYF. As DNA, the CDR3 is TGTGCCAGCAGCCAGTCAGGGGGCATTTCCTACGAGCAGTACTTC.

The chain has TRBV6-5 and TRBJ1-2; 8 bases map to TRBD1. The CDR3 sequence is 12 residues long. The germline gives CDR1 MNHEY, CDR2 SVGAGI. The junction had 4 bases not matched to a gene; V was cut back by 7 bases and J by 6 bases. The CDR3 loop is CASTDRVDGYTF. The CDR3, as DNA: TGTGCCAGCACGGACAGGGTCGATGGCTACACCTTC.

V is TRBV7-2 and J is TRBJ2-7; the match to TRBD2 covers 16 bases. The germline gives CDR1 SGHTA, CDR2 FQGNSA. The V gene end was trimmed by 5 bases and the J gene end by 4 bases; junction bases not matched to a gene: 8. The CDR3 runs 17 residues. CDR3 in DNA: TGTGCCAGCAGCCCCGGGACTAGCGGGAGGGCCGTTTACGAGCAGTACTTC. Amino acid sequence: CASSPGTSGRAVYEQYF.

The chain carries TRBV6-5 and TRBJ1-1; weak D call: TRBD1 (6 bases). The length of the CDR3 is 15 residues. V was shortened by 4 bases and J by 3 bases, with 15 bases between the two germline ends. CDR1 is MNHEY and CDR2 is SVGAGI in the germline V gene. The CDR3 spells CASSSGQPSHTEAFF. In DNA, the CDR3 is TGTGCCAGCAGTTCCGGACAGCCGTCCCACACTGAAGCTTTCTTT.

This clone was recorded once. The chain links TRBV7-7 to TRBJ2-1; TRBD2 is a possible D gene (6 bases). Germline V CDR1 and CDR2: SSHAT, FNYEAQ (reference sequence). With 5 bases removed from V and 6 bases from J, the gap between germline ends came to 14 bases. This CDR3 is built from 14 residues. The CDR3 region has the DNA TGTGCCAGCAGCCGGGGAGGTGGCCGCAATGAGCAGTTCTTC. Protein: CASSRGGGRNEQFF. Looking up the rest from reference TRBV7-7 and TRBJ2-1 gives the full variable domain: GAGVSQSPRYKVTKRGQDVTLRCDPISSHATLYWYQQALGQGPEFLTYFNYEAQPDKSGLPSDRFSAERPEGSISTLTIQRTEQRDSAMYRCASSRGGGRNEQFFGPGTRLTVL.

The genes are TRBV4-1 and TRBJ2-5, with TRBD1 identical over 8 bases. J lost 4 bases, V lost 6 bases, and 13 bases had no gene match. The CDR3 extends over 16 amino acids. The germline gives CDR1 MGHRA, CDR2 YSYEKL. The DNA of the CDR3 is TGCGCCAGCAGACTAAGAATAGGACAGGGTAGAGAGACCCAGTACTTC. This encodes CASRLRIGQGRETQYF.

The chain uses TRBV6-1 and TRBJ2-5, with a tentative D call TRBD1 (5 bases). Germline V lookup: CDR1 MNHNS, CDR2 SASEGT. The CDR3 totals 15 residues. Deletions cut 2 bases from V and 5 bases from J, with 15 bases between. CDR3: CASSERGRPVETQYF. The DNA for the CDR3 is TGTGCCAGCAGTGAAAGGGGCAGACCTGTGGAGACCCAGTACTTC.

V usage is TRBV4-1 and J usage is TRBJ1-5; tentatively, D is TRBD1 (5 bases). The CDR3 has 14 residues. Germline-derived CDR1 and CDR2 are MGHRA and YSYEKL. Trimming stripped 1 base from V and 3 bases from J, with 7 bases between. CDR3 sequence (DNA): TGCGCCAGCAGCCAAGGACAGCCCAATCAGCCCCAGCATTTT. Encoded protein: CASSQGQPNQPQHF.

This chain links TRBV7-2 with TRBJ2-7; possible D gene TRBD2, 5 bases. Germline V CDR1 and CDR2: SGHTA, FQGNSA. The ends were cut back, 1 base at V and 6 bases at J, with 13 bases in the middle. This CDR3 is built from 14 residues. The CDR3 protein is CASSLVARELEQYF. CDR3 bases: TGTGCCAGCAGCTTAGTCGCGAGGGAACTCGAGCAGTACTTC.

The V gene is TRBV5-8, the J gene TRBJ1-2; D may be TRBD1 (5 bases). Germline-derived CDR1 and CDR2 are SGHTS and YDEGEE. The V gene lost 5 bases and the J gene lost 2 bases, with 10 bases spanning the gap. The CDR3 spans 13 residues. In DNA, the CDR3 is TGTGCCAGCAGTTGGGGCGGAAACTATGGCTACACCTTC. Protein product: CASSWGGNYGYTF.

V is TRBV6-5 and J is TRBJ2-7, with D perhaps matching TRBD1 (6 bases). Germline V gene lookup returns CDR1 MNHEY and CDR2 SVGAGI. The CDR3 length is 14 residues. The V and J ends lost 8 bases and 1 base respectively, with 15 bases between them. The CDR3 DNA is TGTGCCAGCGAAACGGAAGGGGGATCCTACGAGCAGTACTTC. Translating gives CASETEGGSYEQYF.

This clone was picked up one time. This sequence joins TRBV6-4 and TRBJ2-3; D ambiguous. The V gene lost 3 bases and the J gene lost 6 bases, with 16 bases spanning the gap. The CDR3 totals 15 residues. Germline CDR1 and CDR2: MRHNA and SNTAGT. CDR3 loop: CASSENAGAGDTQYF. The CDR3 DNA reads as TGTGCCAGCAGTGAAAATGCCGGAGCCGGCGATACGCAGTATTTT.

CDR3 in amino acids: CASSSGTSGTGAFSDTQYF. DNA of the CDR3: TGTGCCAGCAGCTCCGGGACTAGCGGGACGGGGGCGTTCTCAGATACGCAGTATTTT. The J gene is TRBJ2-3, the V gene TRBV7-2; 13 bases fit TRBD2. CDR1 is SGHTA and CDR2 is FQGNSA in the germline V gene. J was trimmed by 4 bases and V by 4 bases; bases with no gene match: 14. The CDR3 runs to 19 residues.

This clone was detected many times. This chain connects TRBV6-2 or TRBV6-3 to TRBJ1-5; 7 nucleotides match TRBD1. The junction had 8 bases not matched to a gene; V was cut back by 6 bases and J by 3 bases. The length of the CDR3 is 15 residues. Germline CDR1 MNHEY, CDR2 SVGEGT. CDR3 DNA sequence: TGTGCCAGCAGCAAGGGGACAGAGAACAATCAGCCCCAGCATTTT. Amino acids: CASSKGTENNQPQHF.

This chain joins TRBV27 and TRBJ2-7, with D tentatively TRBD2 (5 bases). CDR1 is MNHEY, CDR2 SMNVEV, per germline (reference sequence). The CDR3 loop spans 13 amino acids. The germline V and J ends were trimmed by 8 bases and 4 bases, with 15 bases remaining between them. In DNA form, the CDR3 reads TGTGCCAGCGACCGGGGAAGAGGGTACGAGCAGTACTTC. Encoded protein: CASDRGRGYEQYF.

The V and J genes are TRBV6-4 and TRBJ2-5; 11 bases fit TRBD2. This CDR3 has 15 residues. The germline V gene encodes CDR1 MRHNA and CDR2 SNTAGT. V was pared by 0 bases and J by 3 bases, with 0 bases of the junction left unmatched. The CDR3 spells CASSDSTSGEETQYF. In DNA, the CDR3 is TGTGCCAGCAGTGACTCGACTAGCGGGGAAGAGACCCAGTACTTC.

This chain links TRBV7-9 with TRBJ2-7; weak D call: TRBD2 (5 bases). Germline CDR1 SEHNR, CDR2 FQNEAQ (reference sequence). Between the trimmed V and J ends, which lost 5 bases and 6 bases, there was a span of 14 bases. CDR3 size: 13 residues. CDR3 loop: CASSPVGELEQYF. The CDR3 DNA sequence: TGTGCCAGCAGCCCGGTCGGGGAGCTCGAGCAGTACTTC.

The chain links TRBV18 to TRBJ1-6, with D unresolved. Per the germline V gene, CDR1 is KGHSH and CDR2 is LQKENI. The V end lost 4 bases, the J end lost 2 bases, and 9 bases lay between the germline ends. The length of the CDR3 is 15 residues. CDR3: CASSLPGTYNSPLHF. Written as DNA, the CDR3 is TGTGCCAGCTCACTCCCGGGGACCTATAATTCACCCCTCCACTTT.

V gene TRBV9 combines with J gene TRBJ2-3; 9 nucleotides match TRBD2. V lost 4 bases and J lost 1; bases outside the gene matches: 7. The CDR3 runs to 16 residues. Germline V CDR1 and CDR2: SGDLS, YYNGEE. The CDR3 region has the DNA TGTGCCAGCAGCCCTATAGCGGGAGTGGGCACAGATACGCAGTATTTT. Its translation is CASSPIAGVGTDTQYF. Based on the CDR3 plus reference TRBV9 and TRBJ2-3, the full variable domain is DSGVTQTPKHLITATGQRVTLRCSPRSGDLSVYWYQQSLDQGLQFLIQYYNGEERAKGNILERFSAQQFPDLHSELNLSSLELGDSALYFCASSPIAGVGTDTQYFGPGTRLTVL.

This rearrangement joins TRBV19 to TRBJ2-7; TRBD1 matches at 8 bases. The CDR3 consists of 15 residues. V trimming: 4 bases; J trimming: 0 bases; junction bases outside the gene matches: 5. Germline assignment: CDR1 LNHDA and CDR2 SQIVND (reference sequence). The CDR3 sequence: CASSTAGGSSYEQYF. CDR3 DNA sequence: TGTGCCAGTAGTACCGCAGGGGGCAGCTCCTACGAGCAGTACTTC.

This clone is a singleton in its sample. The genes are TRBV4-3 and TRBJ2-5, with 8 bases identical to TRBD2. V lost 0 bases, J lost 1 base, and 13 bases stayed unmatched. From germline, CDR1 is LGHNA and CDR2 YSLEER. This CDR3 has 19 residues. The CDR3 sequence: CASSQDLRGLAGLQETQYF. The CDR3 region has the DNA TGCGCCAGCAGCCAAGACCTTAGAGGGCTAGCGGGCCTCCAAGAGACCCAGTACTTC.

The CDR3 here is CASSYSTGGNYGYTF. The CDR3 DNA is TGTGCCAGCAGTTACTCGACAGGGGGCAACTATGGCTACACCTTC. The chain employs TRBV6-5 and TRBJ1-2; 10 bases are a match to TRBD1. J gave up 2 bases and V 0 bases, and 0 bases lay outside the gene matches. The CDR3 has 15 residues. Germline CDR1 MNHEY, CDR2 SVGAGI.

The V and J genes are TRBV28 and TRBJ2-3; 7 bases align to TRBD1. The germline V gene has CDR1 MDHEN and CDR2 SYDVKM. Trimming cost V 6 bases and J 6 bases; bases outside gene matches: 6. CDR3 length: 13 amino acids. The CDR3 coding sequence is TGTGCCAGCAGAACGCAGGGGGAGGATACGCAGTATTTT. This translates into CASRTQGEDTQYF.